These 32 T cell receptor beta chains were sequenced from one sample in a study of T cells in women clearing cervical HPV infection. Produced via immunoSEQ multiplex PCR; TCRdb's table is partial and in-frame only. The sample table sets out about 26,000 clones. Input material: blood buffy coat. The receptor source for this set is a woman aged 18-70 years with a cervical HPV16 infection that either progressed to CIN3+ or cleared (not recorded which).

The CDR3 protein is CASSSDRGNDYTF. The part of the CDR3 DNA that was read is TGTGCCAGTAGTAGTGACAGGGGCAATGAC. This chain joins TRBV19 and TRBJ1-2; 8 nucleotides align to TRBD1. The CDR3 extends 3 residues past the end of the read, so its final part is completed from the germline J gene. Germline values: CDR1 LNHDA, CDR2 SQIVND (reference sequence). CDR3 size: 13 residues.

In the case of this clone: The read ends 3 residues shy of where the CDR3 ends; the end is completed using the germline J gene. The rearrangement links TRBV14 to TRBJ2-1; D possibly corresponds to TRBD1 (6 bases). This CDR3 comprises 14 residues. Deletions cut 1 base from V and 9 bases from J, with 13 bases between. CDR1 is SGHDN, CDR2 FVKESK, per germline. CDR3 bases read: TGTGCCAGCAGCCAAGTAGTCAGGGGAAGTGAG. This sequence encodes CASSQVVRGSE. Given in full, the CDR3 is CASSQVVRGSEQFF. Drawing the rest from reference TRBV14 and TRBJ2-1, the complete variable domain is EAGVTQFPSHSVIEKGQTVTLRCDPISGHDNLYWYRRVMGKEIKFLLHFVKESKQDESGMPNNRFLAERTGGTYSTLKVQPAELEDSGVYFCASSQVVRGSEQFFGPGTRLTVL.

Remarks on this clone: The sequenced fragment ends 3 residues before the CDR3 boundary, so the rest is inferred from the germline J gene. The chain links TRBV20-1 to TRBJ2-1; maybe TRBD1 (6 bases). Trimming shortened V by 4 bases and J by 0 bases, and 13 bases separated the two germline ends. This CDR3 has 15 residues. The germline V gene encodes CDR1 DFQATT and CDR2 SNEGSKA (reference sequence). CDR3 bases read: TGCAGTGCTAATGTGTGGGACATCTCCTACAATGAG. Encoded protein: CSANVWDISYNE. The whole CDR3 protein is CSANVWDISYNEQFF.

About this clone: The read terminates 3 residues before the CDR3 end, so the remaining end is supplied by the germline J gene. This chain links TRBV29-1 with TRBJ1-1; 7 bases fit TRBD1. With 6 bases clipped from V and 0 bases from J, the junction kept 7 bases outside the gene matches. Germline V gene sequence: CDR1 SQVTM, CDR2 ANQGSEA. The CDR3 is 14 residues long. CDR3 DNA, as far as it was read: TGCAGCGTCTCCACAGGGGCGATGAACACTGAA. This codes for CSVSTGAMNTE. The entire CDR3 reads CSVSTGAMNTEAFF.

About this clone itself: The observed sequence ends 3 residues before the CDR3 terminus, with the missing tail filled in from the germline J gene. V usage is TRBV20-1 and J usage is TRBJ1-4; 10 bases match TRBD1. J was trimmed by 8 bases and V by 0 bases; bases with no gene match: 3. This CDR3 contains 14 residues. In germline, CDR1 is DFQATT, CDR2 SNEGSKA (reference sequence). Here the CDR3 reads CSARDGDRGEKLFF. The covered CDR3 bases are TGCAGTGCTAGAGATGGGGACAGGGGCGAAAAA.

The covered CDR3 bases are TGTGCCAGCAGCTTAACGTCCATGTCTTGGGGCCTCCTGGGAGAAAAA. It is translated as CASSLTSMSWGLLGEK. The full CDR3 is CASSLTSMSWGLLGEKLFF. The V and J genes are TRBV7-3 and TRBJ1-4, with a weak D call TRBD1 (5 bases). The observed sequence ends 3 residues before the CDR3 terminus, with the missing tail filled in from the germline J gene. Trimming took off 0 bases at V and 8 bases at J, with 25 bases between the two ends. CDR3 size: 19 residues. The V gene's germline CDR1 is SGHTA and CDR2 FQGTGA.

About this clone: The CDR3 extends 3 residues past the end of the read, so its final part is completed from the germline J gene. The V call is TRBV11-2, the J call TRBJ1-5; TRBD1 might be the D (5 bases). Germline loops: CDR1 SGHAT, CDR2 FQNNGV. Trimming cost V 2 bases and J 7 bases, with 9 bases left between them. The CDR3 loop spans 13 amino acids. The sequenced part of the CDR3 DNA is TGTGCCAGCAGCTTACAGGGTGGGCAGCCC. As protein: CASSLQGGQP. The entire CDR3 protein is CASSLQGGQPQHF. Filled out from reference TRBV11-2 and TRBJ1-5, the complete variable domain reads EAGVAQSPRYKIIEKRQSVAFWCNPISGHATLYWYQQILGQGPKLLIQFQNNGVVDDSQLPKDRFSAERLKGVDSTLKIQPAKLEDSAVYLCASSLQGGQPQHFGDGTRLSIL.

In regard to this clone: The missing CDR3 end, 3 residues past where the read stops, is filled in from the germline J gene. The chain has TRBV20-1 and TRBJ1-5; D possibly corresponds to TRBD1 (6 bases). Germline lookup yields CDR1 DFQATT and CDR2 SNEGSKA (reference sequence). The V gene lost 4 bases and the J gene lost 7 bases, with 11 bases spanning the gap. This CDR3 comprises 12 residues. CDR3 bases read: TGCAGTGCTATCCAGGGGACACAGCCC. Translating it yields CSAIQGTQP. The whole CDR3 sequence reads CSAIQGTQPQHF.

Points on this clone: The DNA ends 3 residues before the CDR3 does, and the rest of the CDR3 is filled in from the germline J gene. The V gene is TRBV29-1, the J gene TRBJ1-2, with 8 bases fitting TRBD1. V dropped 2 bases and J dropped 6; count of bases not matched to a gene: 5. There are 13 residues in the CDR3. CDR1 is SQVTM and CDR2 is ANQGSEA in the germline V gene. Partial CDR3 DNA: TGCAGCGTTGAATCGGACAGGGTGGATGGC. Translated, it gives CSVESDRVDG. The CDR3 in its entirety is CSVESDRVDGYTF.

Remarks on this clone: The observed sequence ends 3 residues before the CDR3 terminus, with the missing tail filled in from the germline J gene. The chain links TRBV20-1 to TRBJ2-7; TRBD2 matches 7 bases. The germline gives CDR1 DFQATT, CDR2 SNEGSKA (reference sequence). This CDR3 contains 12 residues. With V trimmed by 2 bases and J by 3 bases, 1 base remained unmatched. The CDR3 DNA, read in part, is TGCAGTGCTAGATCGGGGGGCTACGAG. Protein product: CSARSGGYE. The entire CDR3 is CSARSGGYEQYF.

The CDR3 protein is CASSRPGTSNEQFF. CDR3 DNA, as far as it was read: TGTGCCAGCAGCCGACCCGGGACTAGCAATGAG. This chain links TRBV6-2 or TRBV6-3 with TRBJ2-1; 8 nucleotides match TRBD2. The sequenced fragment ends 3 residues before the CDR3 boundary, so the rest is inferred from the germline J gene. The CDR3 contains 14 residues. V shed 6 bases, J shed 6 bases, and the junction held 7 bases outside the gene matches. CDR1 MNHEY and CDR2 SVGEGT come from the germline V gene.

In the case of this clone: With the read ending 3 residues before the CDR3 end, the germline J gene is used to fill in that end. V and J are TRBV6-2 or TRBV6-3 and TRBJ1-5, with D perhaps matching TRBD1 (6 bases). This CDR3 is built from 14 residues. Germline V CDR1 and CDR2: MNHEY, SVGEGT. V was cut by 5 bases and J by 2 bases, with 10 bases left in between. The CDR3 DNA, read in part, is TGTGCCAGCAGTCCGGACAGCCGCAATCAGCCC. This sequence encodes CASSPDSRNQP. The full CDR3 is CASSPDSRNQPQHF.

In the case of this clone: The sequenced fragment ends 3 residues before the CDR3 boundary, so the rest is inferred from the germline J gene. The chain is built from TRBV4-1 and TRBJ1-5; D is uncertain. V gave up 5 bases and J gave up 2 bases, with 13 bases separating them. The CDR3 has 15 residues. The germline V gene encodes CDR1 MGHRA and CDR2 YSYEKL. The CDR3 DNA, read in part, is TGCGCCAGCAGCTCCGACCCGAGGGGCAATCAGCCC. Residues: CASSSDPRGNQP. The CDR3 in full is CASSSDPRGNQPQHF.

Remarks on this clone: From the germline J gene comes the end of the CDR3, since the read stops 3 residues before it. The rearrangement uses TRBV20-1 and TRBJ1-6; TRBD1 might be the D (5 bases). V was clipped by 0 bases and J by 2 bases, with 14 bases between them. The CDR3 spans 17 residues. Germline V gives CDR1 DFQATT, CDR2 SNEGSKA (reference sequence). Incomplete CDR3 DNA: TGCAGTGCTAGAGATTCGACGGGGGTTGCCTATAATTCACCC. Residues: CSARDSTGVAYNSP. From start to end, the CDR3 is CSARDSTGVAYNSPLHF.

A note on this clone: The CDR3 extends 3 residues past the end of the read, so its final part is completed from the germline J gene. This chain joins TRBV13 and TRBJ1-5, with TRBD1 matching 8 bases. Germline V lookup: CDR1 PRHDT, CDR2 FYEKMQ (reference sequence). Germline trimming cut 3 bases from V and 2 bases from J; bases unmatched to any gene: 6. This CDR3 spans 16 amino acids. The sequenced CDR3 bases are TGTGCCAGCAGCTTCGGACAGGGTCGGGGCAATCAGCCC. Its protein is CASSFGQGRGNQP. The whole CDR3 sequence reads CASSFGQGRGNQPQHF.

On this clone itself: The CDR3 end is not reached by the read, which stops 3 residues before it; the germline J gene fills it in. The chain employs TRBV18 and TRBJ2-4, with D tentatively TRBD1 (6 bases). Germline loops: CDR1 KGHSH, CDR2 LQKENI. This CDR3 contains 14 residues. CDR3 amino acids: CASSYSQGSYGQYF. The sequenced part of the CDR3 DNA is TGTGCCAGCTCATACTCACAGGGATCCTATGGT.

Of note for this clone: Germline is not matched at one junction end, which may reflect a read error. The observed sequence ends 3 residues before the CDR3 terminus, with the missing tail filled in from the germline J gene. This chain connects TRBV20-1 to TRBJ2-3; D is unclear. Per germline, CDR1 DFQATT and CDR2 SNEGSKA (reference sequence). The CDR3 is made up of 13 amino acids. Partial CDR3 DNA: TGCAGTGCTAGGAGCTACCACACAGAGACG. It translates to CSARSYHTET. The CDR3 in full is CSARSYHTETQYF.

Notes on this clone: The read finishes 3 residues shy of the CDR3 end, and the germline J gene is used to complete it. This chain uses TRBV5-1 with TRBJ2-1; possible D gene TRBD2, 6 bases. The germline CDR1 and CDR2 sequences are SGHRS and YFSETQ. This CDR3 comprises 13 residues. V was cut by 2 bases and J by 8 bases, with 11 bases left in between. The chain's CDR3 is CASSFGGADEQFF. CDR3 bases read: TGCGCCAGCAGCTTCGGAGGGGCCGATGAG. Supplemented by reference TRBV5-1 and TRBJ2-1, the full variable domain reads KAGVTQTPRYLIKTRGQQVTLSCSPISGHRSVSWYQQTPGQGLQFLFEYFSETQRNKGNFPGRFSGRQFSNSRSEMNVSTLELGDSALYLCASSFGGADEQFFGPGTRLTVL.

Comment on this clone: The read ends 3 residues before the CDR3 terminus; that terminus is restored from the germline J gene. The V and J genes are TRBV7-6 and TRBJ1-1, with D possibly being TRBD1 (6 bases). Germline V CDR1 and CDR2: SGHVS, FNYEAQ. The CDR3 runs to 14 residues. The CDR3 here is CASSLGAGEGEAFF. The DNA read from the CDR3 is TGTGCCAGCAGCTTAGGGGCAGGGGAAGGGGAG.

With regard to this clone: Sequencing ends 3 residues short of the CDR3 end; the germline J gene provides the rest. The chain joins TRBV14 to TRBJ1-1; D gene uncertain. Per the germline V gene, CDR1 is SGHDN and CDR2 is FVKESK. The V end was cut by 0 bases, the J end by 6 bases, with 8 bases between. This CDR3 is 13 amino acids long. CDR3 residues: CASSQDLDSEAFF. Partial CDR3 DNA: TGTGCCAGCAGCCAAGATTTAGATTCTGAA.

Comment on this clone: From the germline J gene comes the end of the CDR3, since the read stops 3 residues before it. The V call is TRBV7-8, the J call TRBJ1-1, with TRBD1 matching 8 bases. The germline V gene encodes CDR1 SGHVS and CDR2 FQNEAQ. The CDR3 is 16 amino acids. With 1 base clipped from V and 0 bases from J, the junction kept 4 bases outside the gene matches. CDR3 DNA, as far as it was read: TGTGCCAGCAGCTTAGTGGGACAGGTTTTGAACACTGAA. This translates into CASSLVGQVLNTE. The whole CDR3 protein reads CASSLVGQVLNTEAFF.

This chain's CDR3 is CASSQLAGGPFEQFF. The sequenced part of the CDR3 DNA is TGCGCCAGCAGCCAACTAGCGGGGGGGCCTTTTGAG. The chain employs TRBV4-1 and TRBJ2-1; TRBD2 matches 12 bases. The CDR3 end lies 3 residues beyond the end of the read and is filled in from the germline J gene. CDR1 is MGHRA and CDR2 is YSYEKL in the germline V gene. The CDR3 contains 15 residues. V gave up 2 bases and J gave up 9 bases; unmatched junction bases: 5.

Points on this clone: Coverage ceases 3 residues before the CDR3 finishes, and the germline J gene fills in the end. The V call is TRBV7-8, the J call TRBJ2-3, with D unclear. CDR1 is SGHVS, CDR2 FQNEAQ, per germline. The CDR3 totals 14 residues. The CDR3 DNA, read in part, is TGTGCCAGCAGCTTTGGAGATAGCAATCAGCCG. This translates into CASSFGDSNQP. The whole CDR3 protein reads CASSFGDSNQPQYF.

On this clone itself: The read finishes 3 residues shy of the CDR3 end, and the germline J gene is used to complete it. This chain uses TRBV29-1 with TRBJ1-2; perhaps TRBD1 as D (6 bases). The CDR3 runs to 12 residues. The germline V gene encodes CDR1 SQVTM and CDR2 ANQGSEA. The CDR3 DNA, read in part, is TGCAGCGTTGATAGGGGGTTCAACGGC. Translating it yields CSVDRGFNG. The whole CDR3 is CSVDRGFNGYTF.

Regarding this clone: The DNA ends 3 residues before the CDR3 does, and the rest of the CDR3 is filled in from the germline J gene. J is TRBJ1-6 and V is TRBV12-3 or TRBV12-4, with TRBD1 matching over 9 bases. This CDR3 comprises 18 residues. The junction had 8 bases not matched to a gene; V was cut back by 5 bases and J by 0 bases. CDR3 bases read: TGTGCCAGCAGTCTAGGGGACAGGGCGAGCTCCTATAATTCACCC. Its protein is CASSLGDRASSYNSP. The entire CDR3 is CASSLGDRASSYNSPLHF.

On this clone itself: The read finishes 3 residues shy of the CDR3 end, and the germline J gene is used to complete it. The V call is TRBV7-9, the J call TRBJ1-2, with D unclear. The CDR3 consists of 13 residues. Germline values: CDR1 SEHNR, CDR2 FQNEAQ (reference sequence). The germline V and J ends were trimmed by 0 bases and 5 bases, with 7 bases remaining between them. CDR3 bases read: TGTGCCAGCAGCTTAGCCCCAGAATATGGC. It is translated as CASSLAPEYG. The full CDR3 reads CASSLAPEYGYTF.

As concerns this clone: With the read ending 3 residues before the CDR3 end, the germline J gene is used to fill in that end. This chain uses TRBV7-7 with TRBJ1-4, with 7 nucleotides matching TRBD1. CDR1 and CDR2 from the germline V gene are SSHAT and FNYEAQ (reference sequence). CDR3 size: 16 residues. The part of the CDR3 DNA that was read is TGTGCCACCAGAGATGACAGGGCCTCTGGGGCCAACGTA. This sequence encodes CATRDDRASGANV. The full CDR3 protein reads CATRDDRASGANVLFF.

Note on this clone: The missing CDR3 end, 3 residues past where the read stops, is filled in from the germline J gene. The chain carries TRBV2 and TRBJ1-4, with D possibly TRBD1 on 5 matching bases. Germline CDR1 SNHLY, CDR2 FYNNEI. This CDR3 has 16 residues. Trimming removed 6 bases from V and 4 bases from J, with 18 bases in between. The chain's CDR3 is CASSEGPYRGNEKLFF. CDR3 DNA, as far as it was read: TGTGCCAGCAGCGAGGGCCCTTATAGGGGTAATGAAAAA.

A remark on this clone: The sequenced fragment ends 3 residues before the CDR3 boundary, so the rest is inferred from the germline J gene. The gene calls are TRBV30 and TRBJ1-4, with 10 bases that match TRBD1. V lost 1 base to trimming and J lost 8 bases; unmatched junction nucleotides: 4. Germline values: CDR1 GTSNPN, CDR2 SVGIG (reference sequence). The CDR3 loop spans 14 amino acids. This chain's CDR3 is CAWSAGQGEEKLFF. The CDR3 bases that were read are TGTGCCTGGAGTGCCGGACAGGGGGAAGAAAAA.

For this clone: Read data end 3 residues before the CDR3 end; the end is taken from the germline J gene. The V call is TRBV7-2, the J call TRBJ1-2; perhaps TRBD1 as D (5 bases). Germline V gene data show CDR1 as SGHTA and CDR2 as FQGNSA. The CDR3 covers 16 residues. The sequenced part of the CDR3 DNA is TGTGCCAGCAGCTTAGCGCTCGCGGGGGGGTTCTACGGG. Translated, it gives CASSLALAGGFYG. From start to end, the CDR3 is CASSLALAGGFYGYTF.

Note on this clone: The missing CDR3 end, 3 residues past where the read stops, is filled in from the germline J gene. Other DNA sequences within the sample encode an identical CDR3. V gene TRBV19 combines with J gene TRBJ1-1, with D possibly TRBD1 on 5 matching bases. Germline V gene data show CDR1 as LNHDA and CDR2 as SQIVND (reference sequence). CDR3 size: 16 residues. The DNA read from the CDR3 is TGTGCCAGTAGTATGGGACTAGCGGAGTTCCAAGAGACA. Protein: CASSMGLAEFQET. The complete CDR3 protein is CASSMGLAEFQETAFF.

The CDR3 loop reads CASSLSAGLYGQYF. CDR3 DNA (partial): TGTGCCAGCAGCTTATCGGCAGGGCTCTATGGT. The chain couples TRBV7-9 to TRBJ2-4, with TRBD1 as a possible D gene (5 bases). The read halts 3 residues ahead of the CDR3 end, with the missing end drawn from the germline J gene. Germline loops: CDR1 SEHNR, CDR2 FQNEAQ (reference sequence). The CDR3 runs 14 residues.